This T cell receptor (beta chain) was obtained from a study of shared clonotypes between healthy human individuals. This CDR3 is built from 13 residues. The germline V gene encodes CDR1 MNHNY and CDR2 SVGAGI (reference sequence). J lost 2 bases, V lost 5 bases, and 2 bases had no gene match. Study-level results: What naive subsets generally showed was a larger estimated richness than memory subsets showed.

The assay used deep level. Once extracted for a subset, genomic DNA was divided evenly among several immunoSEQ plates. TCRdb's copy holds only in-frame clones and misses some; the assay was immunoSEQ multiplex PCR. The table records a few million clones, about nine tenths of them present only once. Donors had no recently reported acute infections or vaccinations and were HIV-negative. Remarks on this clone: Its target is unknown. Other DNA sequences of this sample code for an identical CDR3.

Sequencing was done on a sample of naive CD4+ T cells from PBMCs. Subset noted: CD45RA+ positively selected. This sequence joins TRBV6-6 and TRBJ1-2; 7 nucleotides match TRBD1. This receptor was taken from a man aged 18 to 29 in good health. Some clones in this sample may be carry-over from other donors' samples. This CDR3 is CASSEDRNYGYTF. CDR3 nucleotide sequence: TGTGCCAGCAGTGAGGACAGGAACTATGGCTACACCTTC.